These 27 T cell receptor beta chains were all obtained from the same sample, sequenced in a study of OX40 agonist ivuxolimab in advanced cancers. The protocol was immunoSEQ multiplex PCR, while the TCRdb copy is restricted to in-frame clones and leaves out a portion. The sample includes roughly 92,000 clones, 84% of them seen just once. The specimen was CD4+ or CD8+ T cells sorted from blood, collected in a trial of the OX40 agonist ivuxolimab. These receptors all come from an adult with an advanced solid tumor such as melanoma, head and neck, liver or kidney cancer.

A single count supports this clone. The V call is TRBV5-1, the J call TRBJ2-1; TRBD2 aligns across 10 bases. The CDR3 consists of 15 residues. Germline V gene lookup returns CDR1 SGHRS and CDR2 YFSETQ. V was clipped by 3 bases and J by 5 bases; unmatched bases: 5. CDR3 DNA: TGCGCCAGCAGCTCCGGGACTAGCGTAAACAATGAGCAGTTCTTC. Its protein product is CASSSGTSVNNEQFF. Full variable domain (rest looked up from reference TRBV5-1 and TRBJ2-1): KAGVTQTPRYLIKTRGQQVTLSCSPISGHRSVSWYQQTPGQGLQFLFEYFSETQRNKGNFPGRFSGRQFSNSRSEMNVSTLELGDSALYLCASSSGTSVNNEQFFGPGTRLTVL.

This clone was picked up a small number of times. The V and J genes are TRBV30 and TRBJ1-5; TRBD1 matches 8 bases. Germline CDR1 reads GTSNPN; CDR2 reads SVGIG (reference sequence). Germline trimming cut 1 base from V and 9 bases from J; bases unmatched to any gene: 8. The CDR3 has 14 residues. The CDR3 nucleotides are TGTGCCTGGAGTGCGGACAGGGCGCAGAGGCCCCAGCATTTT. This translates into CAWSADRAQRPQHF.

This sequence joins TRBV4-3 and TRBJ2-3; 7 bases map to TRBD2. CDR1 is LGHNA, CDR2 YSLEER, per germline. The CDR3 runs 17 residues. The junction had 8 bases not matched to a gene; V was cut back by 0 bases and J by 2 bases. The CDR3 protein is CASSQDVKRGLTDTQYF. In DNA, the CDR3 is TGCGCCAGCAGCCAAGATGTTAAGCGGGGCCTCACAGATACGCAGTATTTT.

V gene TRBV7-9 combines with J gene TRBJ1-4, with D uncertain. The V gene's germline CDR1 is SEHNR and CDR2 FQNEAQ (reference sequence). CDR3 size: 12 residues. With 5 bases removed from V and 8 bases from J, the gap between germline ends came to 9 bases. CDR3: CASSLPEEKLFF. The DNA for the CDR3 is TGTGCCAGCAGCCTCCCAGAGGAAAAACTGTTTTTT.

CDR3 in amino acids: CASSEQGIKETQYF. As DNA, the CDR3 is TGTGCCAGCAGTGAACAGGGGATAAAAGAGACCCAGTACTTC. The chain joins TRBV2 to TRBJ2-5, with D tentatively TRBD1 (6 bases). Per germline, CDR1 SNHLY and CDR2 FYNNEI. The CDR3 length is 14 residues. Trimming took off 2 bases at V and 3 bases at J, with 10 bases between the two ends.

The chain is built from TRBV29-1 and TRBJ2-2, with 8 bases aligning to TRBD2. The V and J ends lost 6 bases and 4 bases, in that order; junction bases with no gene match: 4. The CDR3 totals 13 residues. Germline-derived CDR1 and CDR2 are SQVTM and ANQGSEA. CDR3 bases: TGCAGCGTAGTTAGCGGGATCACCGGGGAGCTGTTTTTT. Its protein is CSVVSGITGELFF.

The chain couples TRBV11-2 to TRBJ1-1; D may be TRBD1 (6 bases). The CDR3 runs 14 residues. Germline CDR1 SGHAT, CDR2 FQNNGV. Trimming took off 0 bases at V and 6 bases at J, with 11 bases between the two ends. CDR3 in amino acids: CASSLDTGRAEAFF. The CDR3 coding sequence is TGTGCCAGCAGCTTAGATACAGGGCGGGCTGAAGCTTTCTTT.

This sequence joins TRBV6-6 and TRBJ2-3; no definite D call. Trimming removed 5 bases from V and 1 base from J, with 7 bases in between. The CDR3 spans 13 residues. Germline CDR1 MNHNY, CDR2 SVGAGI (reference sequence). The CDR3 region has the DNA TGTGCCAGCAGTCAAATGGGCACAGATACGCAGTATTTT. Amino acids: CASSQMGTDTQYF.

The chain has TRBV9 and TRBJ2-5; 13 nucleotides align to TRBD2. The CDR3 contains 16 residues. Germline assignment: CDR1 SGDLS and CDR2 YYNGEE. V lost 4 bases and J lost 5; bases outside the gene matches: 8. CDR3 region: CASSSPGLAGRETQYF. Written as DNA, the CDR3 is TGTGCCAGCAGCTCACCGGGACTAGCGGGAAGGGAGACCCAGTACTTC. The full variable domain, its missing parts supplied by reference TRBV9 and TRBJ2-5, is DSGVTQTPKHLITATGQRVTLRCSPRSGDLSVYWYQQSLDQGLQFLIQYYNGEERAKGNILERFSAQQFPDLHSELNLSSLELGDSALYFCASSSPGLAGRETQYFGPGTRLLVL.

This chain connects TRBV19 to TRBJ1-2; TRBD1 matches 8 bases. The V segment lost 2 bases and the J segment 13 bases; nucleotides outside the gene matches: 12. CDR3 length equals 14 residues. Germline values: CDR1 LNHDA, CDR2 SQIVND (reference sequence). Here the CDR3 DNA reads TGTGCCAGTAGTATATCTAACTACAGGGGGGAACTCACCTTC. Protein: CASSISNYRGELTF.

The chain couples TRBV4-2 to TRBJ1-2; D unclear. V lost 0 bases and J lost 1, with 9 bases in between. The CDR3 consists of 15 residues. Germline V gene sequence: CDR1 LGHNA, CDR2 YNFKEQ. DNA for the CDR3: TGTGCCAGCAGCCAAGAAGCAGTCAATAACTATGGCTACACCTTC. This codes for CASSQEAVNNYGYTF.

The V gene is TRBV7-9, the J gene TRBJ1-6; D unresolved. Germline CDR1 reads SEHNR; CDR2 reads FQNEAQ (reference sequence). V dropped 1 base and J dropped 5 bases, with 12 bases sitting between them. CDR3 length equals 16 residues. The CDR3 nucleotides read TGTGCCAGCAGCTTAGAGCCGGCGGATAATAATTCACCCCTCCACTTT. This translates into CASSLEPADNNSPLHF.

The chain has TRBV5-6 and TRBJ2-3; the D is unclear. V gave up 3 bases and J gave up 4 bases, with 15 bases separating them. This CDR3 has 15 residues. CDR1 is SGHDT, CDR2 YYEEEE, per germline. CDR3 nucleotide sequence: TGTGCCAGCAGCTCCGGATCCGATAGGTCAGATACGCAGTATTTT. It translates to CASSSGSDRSDTQYF. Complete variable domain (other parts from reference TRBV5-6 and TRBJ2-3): DAGVTQSPTHLIKTRGQQVTLRCSPKSGHDTVSWYQQALGQGPQFIFQYYEEEERQRGNFPDRFSGHQFPNYSSELNVNALLLGDSALYLCASSSGSDRSDTQYFGPGTRLTVL.

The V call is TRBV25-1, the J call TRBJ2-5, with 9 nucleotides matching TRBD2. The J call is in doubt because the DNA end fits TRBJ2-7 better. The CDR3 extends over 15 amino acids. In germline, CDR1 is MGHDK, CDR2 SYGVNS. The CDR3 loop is CASGRLADPIYEQYF. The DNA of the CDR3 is TGTGCCAGCGGCAGACTAGCGGACCCCATCTACGAGCAGTACTTC.

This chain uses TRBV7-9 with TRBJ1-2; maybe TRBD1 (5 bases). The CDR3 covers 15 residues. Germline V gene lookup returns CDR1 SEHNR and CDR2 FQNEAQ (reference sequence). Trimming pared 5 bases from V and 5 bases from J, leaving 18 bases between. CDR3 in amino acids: CASSPGGQGWYGYTF. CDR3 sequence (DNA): TGTGCCAGCAGCCCGGGCGGGCAGGGTTGGTATGGCTACACCTTC.

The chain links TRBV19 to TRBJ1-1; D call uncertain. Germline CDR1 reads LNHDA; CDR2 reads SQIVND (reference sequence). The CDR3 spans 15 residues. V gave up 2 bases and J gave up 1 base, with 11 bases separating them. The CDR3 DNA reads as TGTGCCAGTAGTATAAGGGCAGCGCCGAACACTGAAGCTTTCTTT. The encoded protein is CASSIRAAPNTEAFF.

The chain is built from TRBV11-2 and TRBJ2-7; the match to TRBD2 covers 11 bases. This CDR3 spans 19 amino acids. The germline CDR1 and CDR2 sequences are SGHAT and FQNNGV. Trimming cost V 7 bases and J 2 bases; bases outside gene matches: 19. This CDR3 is CASTFTWASGGPQTYEQYF. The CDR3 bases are TGTGCCAGCACCTTCACCTGGGCTAGCGGGGGGCCCCAGACCTACGAGCAGTACTTC.

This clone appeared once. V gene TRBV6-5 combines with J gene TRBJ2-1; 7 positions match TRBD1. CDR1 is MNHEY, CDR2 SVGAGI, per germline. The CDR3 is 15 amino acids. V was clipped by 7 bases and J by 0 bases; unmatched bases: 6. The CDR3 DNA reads TGTGCCAGCACCGGCTCAGGGGGCTCCTACAATGAGCAGTTCTTC. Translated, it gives CASTGSGGSYNEQFF.

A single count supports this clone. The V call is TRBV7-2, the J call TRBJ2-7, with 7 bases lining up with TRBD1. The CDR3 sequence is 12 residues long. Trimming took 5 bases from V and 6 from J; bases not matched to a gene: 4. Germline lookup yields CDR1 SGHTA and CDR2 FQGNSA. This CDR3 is CASSLWTGEQYF. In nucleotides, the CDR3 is TGTGCCAGCAGCCTATGGACAGGCGAGCAGTACTTC.

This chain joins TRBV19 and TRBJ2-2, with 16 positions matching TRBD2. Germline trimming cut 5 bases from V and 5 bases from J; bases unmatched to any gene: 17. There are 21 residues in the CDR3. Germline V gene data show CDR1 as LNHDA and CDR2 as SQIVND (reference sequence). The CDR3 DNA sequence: TGTGCCAGTAGTGACCGGATCCCGGGACTAGCGGGAGGGCCGGGGACCGGGGAGCTGTTTTTT. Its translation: CASSDRIPGLAGGPGTGELFF.

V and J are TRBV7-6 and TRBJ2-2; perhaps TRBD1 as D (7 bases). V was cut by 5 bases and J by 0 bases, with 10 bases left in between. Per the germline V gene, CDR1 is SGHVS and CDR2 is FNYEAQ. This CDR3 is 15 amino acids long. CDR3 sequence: CASSGGTANTGELFF. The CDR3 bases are TGTGCCAGCAGCGGGGGGACAGCGAACACCGGGGAGCTGTTTTTT.

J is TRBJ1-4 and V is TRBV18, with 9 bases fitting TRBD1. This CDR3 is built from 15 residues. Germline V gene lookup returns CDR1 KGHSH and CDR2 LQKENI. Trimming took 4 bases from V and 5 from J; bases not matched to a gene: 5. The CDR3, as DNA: TGTGCCAGCTCACAAGGGACAGGGAGGAATGAAAAACTGTTTTTT. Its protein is CASSQGTGRNEKLFF.

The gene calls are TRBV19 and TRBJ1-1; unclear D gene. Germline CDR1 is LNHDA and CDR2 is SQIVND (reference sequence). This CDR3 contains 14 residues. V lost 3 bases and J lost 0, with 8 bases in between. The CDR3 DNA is TGTGCCAGTAGTATTGCCGACGTGAACACTGAAGCTTTCTTT. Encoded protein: CASSIADVNTEAFF.

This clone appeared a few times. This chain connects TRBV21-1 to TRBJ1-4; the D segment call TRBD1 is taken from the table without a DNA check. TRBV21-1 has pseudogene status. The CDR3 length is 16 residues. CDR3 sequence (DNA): TGTGCCAGCAGCAAAGACGGGGCAGGGGTTCGAGAAAAACTGTTTTTT. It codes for CASSKDGAGVREKLFF.

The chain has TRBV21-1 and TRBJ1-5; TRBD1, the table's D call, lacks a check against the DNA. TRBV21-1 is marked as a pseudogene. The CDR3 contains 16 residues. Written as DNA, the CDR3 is TGTGCCAGCAGGCCTACCGGGACACCTAGCAATCAGCCCCAGCATTTT. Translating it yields CASRPTGTPSNQPQHF.

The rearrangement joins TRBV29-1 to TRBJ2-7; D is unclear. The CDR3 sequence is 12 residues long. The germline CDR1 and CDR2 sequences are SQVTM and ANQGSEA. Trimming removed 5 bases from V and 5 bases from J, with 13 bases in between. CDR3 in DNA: TGCAGCGTTCCTTACGGGTCCCACGAGCAGTACTTC. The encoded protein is CSVPYGSHEQYF.

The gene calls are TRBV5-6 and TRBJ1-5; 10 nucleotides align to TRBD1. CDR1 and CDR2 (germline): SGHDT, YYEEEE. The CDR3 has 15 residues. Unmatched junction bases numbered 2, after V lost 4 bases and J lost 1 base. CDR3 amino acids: CASSPDRGSNQPQHF. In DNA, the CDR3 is TGTGCCAGCAGCCCGGACAGGGGGAGCAATCAGCCCCAGCATTTT.